The sequence of this T cell receptor (beta chain) was determined in a study of regulatory T cells in long-lasting Graves disease. Study-level points and caveats: Patients with persistent disease shared around 2,700 public clonotypes, outpacing the 966 shared by new patients.

This clonotype was picked up many times. Its antigen is not known. Through Arm-PCR of CDR3 regions and iRepertoire HTBI primers, TCR beta libraries were built. MiXCR, run by TCRdb on the multiplex PCR reads, gives a single entry per CDR3 protein. The data contain roughly 530,000 distinct CDR3 sequences, 15% to 20% of them seen just once; the ten biggest clones take up roughly 25%. The V gene lost 2 bases and the J gene lost 4 bases, with 16 bases spanning the gap. Germline assignment: CDR1 LGHDT and CDR2 YNNKEL (reference sequence). CDR3 length: 16 amino acids. Stated time point: newly diagnosed GD, antithyroid drugs for less than 3 months. RNA extracted from PBMCs served as the sequencing template. These records were also assigned to another study, of T cells in Graves' hyperthyroidism and ophthalmopathy. Per that paper: Hyperthyroidism of Graves' type that showed no ophthalmopathy progression within 18 months was stable.

Material: peripheral blood mononuclear cells (PBMCs), obtained at new diagnosis, from a patient treated with antithyroid drugs. V and J are TRBV3-1 and TRBJ2-3; tentative D call: TRBD2 (6 bases). The clonotype was recovered from a middle-aged woman with Graves disease. The CDR3 loop is CASSQSRDFPADTQYF. The CDR3 nucleotides are TGTGCCAGCAGCCAATCTCGGGACTTCCCCGCAGATACGCAGTATTTT.